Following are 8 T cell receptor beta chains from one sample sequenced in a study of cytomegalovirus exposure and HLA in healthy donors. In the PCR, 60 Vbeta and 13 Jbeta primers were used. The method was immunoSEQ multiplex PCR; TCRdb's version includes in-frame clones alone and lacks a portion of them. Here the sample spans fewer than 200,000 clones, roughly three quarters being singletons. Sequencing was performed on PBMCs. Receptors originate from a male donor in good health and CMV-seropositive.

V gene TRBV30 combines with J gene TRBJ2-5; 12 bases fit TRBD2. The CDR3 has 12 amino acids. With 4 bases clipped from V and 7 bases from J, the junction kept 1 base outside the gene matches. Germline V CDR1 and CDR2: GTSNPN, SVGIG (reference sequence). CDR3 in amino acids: CAWTSGGGTQYF. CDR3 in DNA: TGTGCCTGGACTAGCGGGGGGGGGACCCAGTACTTC.

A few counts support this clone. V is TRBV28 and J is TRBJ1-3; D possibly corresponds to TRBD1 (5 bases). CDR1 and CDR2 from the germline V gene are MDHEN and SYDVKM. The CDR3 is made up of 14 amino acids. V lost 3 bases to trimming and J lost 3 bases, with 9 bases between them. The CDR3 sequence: CASSLQGSGNTIYF. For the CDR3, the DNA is TGTGCCAGCAGTTTGCAGGGTAGTGGAAACACCATATATTTT.

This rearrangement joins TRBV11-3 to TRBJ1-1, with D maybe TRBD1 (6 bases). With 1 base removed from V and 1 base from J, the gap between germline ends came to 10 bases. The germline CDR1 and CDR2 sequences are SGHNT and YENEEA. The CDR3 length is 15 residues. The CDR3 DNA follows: TGTGCCAGCAGCTTAGTCATGGACAGGAACACTGAAGCTTTCTTT. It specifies CASSLVMDRNTEAFF. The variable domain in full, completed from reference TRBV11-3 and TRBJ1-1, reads EAGVVQSPRYKIIEKKQPVAFWCNPISGHNTLYWYLQNLGQGPELLIRYENEEAVDDSQLPKDRFSAERLKGVDSTLKIQPAELGDSAVYLCASSLVMDRNTEAFFGQGTRLTVV.

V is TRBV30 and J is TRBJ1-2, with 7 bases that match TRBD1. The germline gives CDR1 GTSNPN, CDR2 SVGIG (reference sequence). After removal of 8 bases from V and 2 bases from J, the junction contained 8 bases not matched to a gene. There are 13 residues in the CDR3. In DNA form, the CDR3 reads TGTGCCGCCTCGAGCAGGGGGAACTATGGCTACACCTTC. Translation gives CAASSRGNYGYTF.

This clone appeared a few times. CDR3 amino acids: CSARSEEKQYF. Here the CDR3 DNA reads TGCAGTGCTAGGTCAGAAGAAAAGCAGTACTTC. The chain couples TRBV20-1 to TRBJ2-7; D remains unclear. This CDR3 has 11 amino acids. Germline CDR1 reads DFQATT; CDR2 reads SNEGSKA (reference sequence). V was trimmed by 3 bases and J by 8 bases, leaving 11 bases between them.

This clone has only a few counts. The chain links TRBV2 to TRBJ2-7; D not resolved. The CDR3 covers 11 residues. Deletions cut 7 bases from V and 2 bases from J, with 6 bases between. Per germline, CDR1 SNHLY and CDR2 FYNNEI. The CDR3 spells CASIAAYEQYF. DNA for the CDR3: TGTGCCAGCATAGCCGCCTACGAGCAGTACTTC.

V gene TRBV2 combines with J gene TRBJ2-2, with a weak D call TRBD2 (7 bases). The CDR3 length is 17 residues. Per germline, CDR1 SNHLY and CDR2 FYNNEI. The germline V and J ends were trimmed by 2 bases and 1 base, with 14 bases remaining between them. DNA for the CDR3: TGTGCCAGCAGTGAATGGGGGGGCAGGGGGAACACCGGGGAGCTGTTTTTT. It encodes CASSEWGGRGNTGELFF.

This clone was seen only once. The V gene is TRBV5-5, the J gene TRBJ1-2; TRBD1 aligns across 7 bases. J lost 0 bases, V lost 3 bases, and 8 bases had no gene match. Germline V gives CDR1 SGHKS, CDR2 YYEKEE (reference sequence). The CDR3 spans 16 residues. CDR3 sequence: CASSWLQGSANYGYTF. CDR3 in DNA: TGTGCCAGCAGCTGGCTACAGGGGTCCGCTAACTATGGCTACACCTTC.